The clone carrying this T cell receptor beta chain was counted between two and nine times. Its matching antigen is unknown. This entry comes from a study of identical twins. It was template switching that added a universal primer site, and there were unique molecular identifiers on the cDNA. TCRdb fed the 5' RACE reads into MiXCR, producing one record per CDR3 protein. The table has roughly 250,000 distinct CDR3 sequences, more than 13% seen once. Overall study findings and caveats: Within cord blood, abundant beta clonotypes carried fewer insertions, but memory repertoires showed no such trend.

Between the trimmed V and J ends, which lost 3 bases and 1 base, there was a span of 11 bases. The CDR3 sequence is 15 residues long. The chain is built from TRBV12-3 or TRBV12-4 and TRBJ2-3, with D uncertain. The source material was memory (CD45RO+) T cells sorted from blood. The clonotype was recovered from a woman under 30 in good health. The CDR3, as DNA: TGTGCCAGCAGTTTCTGGATCGCGGGCACAGATACGCAGTATTTT. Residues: CASSFWIAGTDTQYF.